This T cell receptor (beta chain) was sequenced in a study of T cell clonality in common variable immunodeficiency (dated by TCRdb to the mid-2010s). Reading from cysteine to phenylalanine, the CDR3 counts 14 amino acids. The DNA has 33 bases, all within the CDR3, and is read from base 1. V is clipped by 2 bases and J by 3 bases, and the sequence between their germline boundaries is 9 bases long. The germline V gene supplies CDR1 MNHNS and CDR2 SASEGT. The investigation overall reported the following: Although equal DNA input was used, an average of about 81,820 unique sequences per sample was obtained for controls, compared with around 32,000 for CVID samples. Increased TCRbeta clonality was found in CVID subjects compared with healthy controls (t-test p = 0.018), with the increase being most characteristic of about a third of subjects. Correlations of repertoire features with clinical complications were constrained by heterogeneity among patients within the CVID cohort. Fewer deletions and N-nucleotide insertions were reportedly observed in CVID TCRbeta sequences, and highly modified clones with 13 or more V deletions were reportedly absent from CVID TCRbeta sequences. Fewer TCRbeta clones were shared among CVID subjects than among healthy controls (p < 0.0001). The authors noted that sequencing repertoires of T cell subpopulations would be needed to clarify what caused the increased clonality in CVID.

This clone occurred many times. It has no known antigen specificity. The sequence runs out 3 residues before the end of the CDR3; the remainder is reconstructed from the germline J gene. For sequencing input, CVID and control samples contributed equivalent amounts of genomic DNA. For every sample, a 60 bp segment covering the rearranged TCRbeta CDR3 region was amplified and then sequenced. The immunoSEQ assay, a bias-corrected multiplex PCR combined with high-throughput sequencing, was used for TCRbeta amplification. As for how the authors treated the data: Every unique nucleotide sequence counted as a clone and was annotated with V, D and J genes, copy number and frequency. Sequences were labeled productive if in frame, and non-productive if out of frame or containing stop codons. As previously described, clonality was calculated on the basis of Shannon's entropy. Mean CDR3 Kyte-Doolittle hydropathy was derived from the predicted amino acid sequences of productive clones. Hierarchical clustering of scaled V gene usage was performed with the R hclust function using Manhattan distance and complete linkage. To assess clone sharing by CDR3 amino acid sequence, 12 repertoires per group were resampled over 100 rounds. The repertoires were screened for 60 to 85 published EBV-specific TCRbeta sequences and approximately 240 published CMV-specific TCRbeta sequences. A couple of CVID samples yielding fewer than 10,000 sequences were excluded from analysis, leaving 42 CVID repertoires. TCRdb re-hosts the immuneACCESS table, in-frame sequences only. Its copies lack some clones; in the studies checked, an unresolved V gene accounts for under half of them, and the cause for the rest is not known. The DNA was the basis for D and trimming; V, J and clone size are from that table. For this sample, tens of thousands of clones appear and none is a singleton. Of the sample, more than 1.5% is held by the ten largest clones.

Most of the CVID patients and most of the healthy controls were of Caucasian heritage. Heparinized peripheral whole blood samples of about 5 to 8.5 ml were collected from each donor. Genomic DNA from adults with common variable immune deficiency (CVID) and from healthy adult controls was used for sequencing of TCRbeta CDR3 repertoires. The control group was made up of about 22 healthy adult volunteers (about ten male and approximately twelve female) whose ages ranged from about 20 to 66 years, with a mean age of about 35. Diluted blood was density-centrifuged over Hypaque 1077 or Ficoll-Paque to isolate peripheral blood mononuclear cells. Genomic DNA was obtained from unsorted mononuclear cells through either Qiagen column purification or a centrifugation-based method.

This chain joins TRBV6-1 to TRBJ2-3; the D gene is not confidently resolved. The TCR sequence derives from a person aged 18-70 years in good health. Sample: peripheral blood mononuclear cells. The CDR3 region reads CASSEQFTTDTQYF. The DNA read from the CDR3 is TGTGCCAGCAGTGAACAGTTTACGACAGATACG.